The T cell receptor beta chain under discussion was sequenced for a study of lymphopenia after photon versus proton radiotherapy. General study findings and limits: Oligoclonal CD8+ Temra expansion after nadir drove photon patients' diversity drop.

The data were produced by immunoSEQ multiplex PCR, yet TCRdb's version contains in-frame clones alone and is incomplete. The sample lists 20,000 to 30,000 clones; roughly 82% were seen once. In regard to this clone: Antigen: not known.

CDR1 is SGHRS, CDR2 YFSETQ, per germline. The CDR3 contains 16 residues. The germline V and J ends were trimmed by 0 bases and 0 bases, with 10 bases remaining between them. The source was peripheral blood, collected from a patient treated with photon-based radiotherapy. The clonotype comes from a man in his forties or fifties with gastric cancer. The chain links TRBV5-1 to TRBJ2-1; D is perhaps TRBD1 or TRBD2 (5 bases each). In DNA form, the CDR3 reads TGCGCCAGCAGCTTGGCCGGGACGGGCTCCTACAATGAGCAGTTCTTC. It codes for CASSLAGTGSYNEQFF.